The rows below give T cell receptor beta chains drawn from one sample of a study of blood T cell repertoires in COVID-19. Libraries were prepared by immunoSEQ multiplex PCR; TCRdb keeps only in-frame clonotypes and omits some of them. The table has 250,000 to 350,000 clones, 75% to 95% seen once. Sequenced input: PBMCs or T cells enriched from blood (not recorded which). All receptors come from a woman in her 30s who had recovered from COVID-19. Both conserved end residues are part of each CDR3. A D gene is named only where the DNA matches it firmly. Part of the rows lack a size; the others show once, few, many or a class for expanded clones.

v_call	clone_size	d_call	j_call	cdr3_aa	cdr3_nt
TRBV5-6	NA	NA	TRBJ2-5	CASSLASGVETQYF	TGTGCCAGCAGCTTGGCCTCAGGGGTGGAGACCCAGTACTTC
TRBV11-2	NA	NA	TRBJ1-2	CASSLNTGTPSNYGYTF	TGTGCCAGCAGCTTAAATACCGGGACACCTTCTAACTATGGCTACACCTTC
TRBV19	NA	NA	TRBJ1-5	CASSIEQSNQPQHF	TGTGCCAGTAGTATAGAACAGAGCAATCAGCCCCAGCATTTT
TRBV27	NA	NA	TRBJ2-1	CASSPWGQQYNEQFF	TGTGCCAGCAGCCCTTGGGGACAACAATACAATGAGCAGTTCTTC
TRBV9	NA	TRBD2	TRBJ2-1	CASSSPVAGGPSEQFF	TGTGCCAGCAGTTCCCCAGTGGCGGGAGGGCCTAGTGAGCAGTTCTTC
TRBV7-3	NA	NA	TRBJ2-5	CASAMSAQETQYF	TGTGCCAGCGCCATGAGCGCTCAAGAGACCCAGTACTTC
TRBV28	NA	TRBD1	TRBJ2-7	CASSRDSNNEQYF	TGTGCCAGCAGTCGGGACAGTAACAACGAGCAGTACTTC
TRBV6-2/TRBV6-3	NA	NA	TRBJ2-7	CASSYGGSPSYEQYF	TGTGCCAGCAGTTATGGGGGGAGTCCCTCCTACGAGCAGTACTTC
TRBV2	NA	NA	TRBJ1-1	CASSEQGMAEAFF	TGTGCCAGCAGTGAACAGGGAATGGCTGAAGCTTTCTTT
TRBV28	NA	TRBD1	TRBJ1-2	CASSQRDRGNYGYTF	TGTGCCAGCAGCCAACGGGACAGGGGGAACTATGGCTACACCTTC
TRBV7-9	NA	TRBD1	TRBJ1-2	CASSSPGGHTHGYTF	TGTGCCAGCAGCTCACCAGGGGGGCATACCCATGGCTACACCTTC
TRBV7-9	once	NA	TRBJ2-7	CASSDLRGLAYEQYF	TGTGCCAGCAGCGACCTTAGGGGCCTGGCGTACGAGCAGTACTTC
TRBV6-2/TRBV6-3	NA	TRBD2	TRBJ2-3	CASSHSLTSGSIFDTQYF	TGTGCCAGCAGCCACTCCCTTACTAGCGGGAGTATATTTGATACGCAGTATTTT